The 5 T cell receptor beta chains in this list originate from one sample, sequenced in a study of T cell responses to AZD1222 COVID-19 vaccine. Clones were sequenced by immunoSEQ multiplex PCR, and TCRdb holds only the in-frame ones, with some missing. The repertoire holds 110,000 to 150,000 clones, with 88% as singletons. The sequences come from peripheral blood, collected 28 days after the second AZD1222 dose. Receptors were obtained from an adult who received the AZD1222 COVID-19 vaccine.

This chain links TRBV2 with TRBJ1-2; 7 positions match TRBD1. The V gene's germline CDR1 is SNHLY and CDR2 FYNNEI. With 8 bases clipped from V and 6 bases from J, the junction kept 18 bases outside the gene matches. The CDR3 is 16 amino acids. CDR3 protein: CASGRQGTPTSNGYTF. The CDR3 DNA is TGTGCCAGCGGGCGACAGGGAACACCAACATCAAATGGCTACACCTTC.

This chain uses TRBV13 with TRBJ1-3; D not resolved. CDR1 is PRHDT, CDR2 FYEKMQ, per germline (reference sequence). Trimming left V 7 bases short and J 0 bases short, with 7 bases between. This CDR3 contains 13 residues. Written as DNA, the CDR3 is TGTGCCAGCACACGGATCTCTGGAAACACCATATATTTT. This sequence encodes CASTRISGNTIYF. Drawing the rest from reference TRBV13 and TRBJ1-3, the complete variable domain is AAGVIQSPRHLIKEKRETATLKCYPIPRHDTVYWYQQGPGQDPQFLISFYEKMQSDKGSIPDRFSAQQFSDYHSELNMSSLELGDSALYFCASTRISGNTIYFGEGSWLTVV.

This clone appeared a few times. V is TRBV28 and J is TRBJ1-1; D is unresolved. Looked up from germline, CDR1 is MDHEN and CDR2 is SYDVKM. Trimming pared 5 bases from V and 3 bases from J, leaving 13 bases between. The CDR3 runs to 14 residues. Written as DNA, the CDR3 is TGTGCCAGCAGTCCCGGAACATTTGACACTGAAGCTTTCTTT. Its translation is CASSPGTFDTEAFF.

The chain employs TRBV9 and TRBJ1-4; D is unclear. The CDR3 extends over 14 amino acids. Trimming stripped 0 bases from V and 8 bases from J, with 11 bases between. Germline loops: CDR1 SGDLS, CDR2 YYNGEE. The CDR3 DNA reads TGTGCCAGCAGCGTAGGGGCCGTGGACGAAAAACTGTTTTTT. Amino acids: CASSVGAVDEKLFF. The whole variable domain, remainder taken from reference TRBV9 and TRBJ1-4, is DSGVTQTPKHLITATGQRVTLRCSPRSGDLSVYWYQQSLDQGLQFLIQYYNGEERAKGNILERFSAQQFPDLHSELNLSSLELGDSALYFCASSVGAVDEKLFFGSGTQLSVL.

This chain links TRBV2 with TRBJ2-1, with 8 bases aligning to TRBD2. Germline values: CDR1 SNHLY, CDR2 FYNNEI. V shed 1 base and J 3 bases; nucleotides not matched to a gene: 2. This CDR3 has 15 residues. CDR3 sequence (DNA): TGTGCCAGCAGTGAAGAGCGGGGGTACTACAATGAGCAGTTCTTC. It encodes CASSEERGYYNEQFF.